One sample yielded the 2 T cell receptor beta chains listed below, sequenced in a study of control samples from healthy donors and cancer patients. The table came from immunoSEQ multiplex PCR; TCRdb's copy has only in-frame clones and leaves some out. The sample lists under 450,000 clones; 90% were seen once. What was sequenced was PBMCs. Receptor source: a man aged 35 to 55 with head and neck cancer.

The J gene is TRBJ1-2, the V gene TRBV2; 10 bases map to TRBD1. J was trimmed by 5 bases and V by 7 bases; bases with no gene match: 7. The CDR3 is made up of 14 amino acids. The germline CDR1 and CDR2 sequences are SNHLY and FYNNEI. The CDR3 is CASTEGTGDYGYTF. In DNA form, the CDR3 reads TGTGCCAGCACCGAGGGGACAGGGGATTATGGCTACACCTTC. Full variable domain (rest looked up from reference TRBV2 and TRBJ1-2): EPEVTQTPSHQVTQMGQEVILRCVPISNHLYFYWYRQILGQKVEFLVSFYNNEISEKSEIFDDQFSVERPDGSNFTLKIRSTKLEDSAMYFCASTEGTGDYGYTFGSGTRLTVV.

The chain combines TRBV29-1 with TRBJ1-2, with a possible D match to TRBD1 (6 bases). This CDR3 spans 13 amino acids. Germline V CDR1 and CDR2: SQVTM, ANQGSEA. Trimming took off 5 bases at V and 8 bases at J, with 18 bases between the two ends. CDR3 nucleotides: TGCAGCGTTACCGGGACACCCCAACGAGGCTACACCTTC. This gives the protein CSVTGTPQRGYTF.